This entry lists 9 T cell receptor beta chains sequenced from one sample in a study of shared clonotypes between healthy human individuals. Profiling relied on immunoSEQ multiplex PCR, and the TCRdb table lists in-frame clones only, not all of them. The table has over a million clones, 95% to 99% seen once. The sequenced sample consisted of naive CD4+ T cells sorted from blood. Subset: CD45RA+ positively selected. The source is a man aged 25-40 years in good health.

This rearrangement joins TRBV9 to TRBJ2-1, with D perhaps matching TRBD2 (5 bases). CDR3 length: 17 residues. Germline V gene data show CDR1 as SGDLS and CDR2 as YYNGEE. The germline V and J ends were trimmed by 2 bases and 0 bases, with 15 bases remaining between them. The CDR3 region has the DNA TGTGCCAGCAGCGTCCCCAGGTGGGAGCACTCCTACAATGAGCAGTTCTTC. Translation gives CASSVPRWEHSYNEQFF.

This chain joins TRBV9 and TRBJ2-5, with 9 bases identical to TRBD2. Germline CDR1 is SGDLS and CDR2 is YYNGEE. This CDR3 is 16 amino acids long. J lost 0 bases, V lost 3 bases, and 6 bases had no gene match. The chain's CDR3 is CASSATSGTYQETQYF. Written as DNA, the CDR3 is TGTGCCAGCAGCGCGACTAGCGGCACCTACCAAGAGACCCAGTACTTC.

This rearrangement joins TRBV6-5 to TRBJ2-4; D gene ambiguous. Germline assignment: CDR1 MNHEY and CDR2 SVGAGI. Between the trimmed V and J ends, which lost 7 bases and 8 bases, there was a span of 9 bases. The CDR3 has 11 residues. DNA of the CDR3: TGTGCCAGCAAAACACGGGACATTCAGTACTTC. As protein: CASKTRDIQYF.

CDR3 nucleotides: TGTGCCAGCAGCCGTGGACAGGGCCAATACGCCACAGATACGCAGTATTTT. Translated, it gives CASSRGQGQYATDTQYF. The J gene is TRBJ2-3, the V gene TRBV7-9, with 8 bases matching TRBD1. Germline V gene lookup returns CDR1 SEHNR and CDR2 FQNEAQ (reference sequence). The CDR3 consists of 17 residues. V was pared by 5 bases and J by 2 bases, with 12 bases of the junction left unmatched.

CDR3 bases: TGCGCCAGCAGCCCTGGACTAGCGGGCATACAAGAGACCCAGTACTTC. Translated: CASSPGLAGIQETQYF. The V and J genes are TRBV5-1 and TRBJ2-5; 11 nucleotides line up with TRBD2. The CDR3 is 16 residues long. After removal of 4 bases from V and 2 bases from J, the junction contained 7 bases not matched to a gene. Per germline, CDR1 SGHRS and CDR2 YFSETQ.

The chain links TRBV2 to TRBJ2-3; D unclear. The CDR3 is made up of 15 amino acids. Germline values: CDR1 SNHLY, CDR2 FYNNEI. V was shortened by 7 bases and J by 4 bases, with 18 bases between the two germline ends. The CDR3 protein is CASTEEWSYADTQYF. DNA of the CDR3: TGTGCCAGCACCGAGGAGTGGTCCTACGCAGATACGCAGTATTTT.

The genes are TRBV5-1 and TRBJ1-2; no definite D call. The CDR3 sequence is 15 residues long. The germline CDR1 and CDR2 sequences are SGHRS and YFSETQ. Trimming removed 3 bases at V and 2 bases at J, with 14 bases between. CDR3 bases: TGCGCCAGCAGCTCAACAGCGGCGGCAAACTATGGCTACACCTTC. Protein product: CASSSTAAANYGYTF.

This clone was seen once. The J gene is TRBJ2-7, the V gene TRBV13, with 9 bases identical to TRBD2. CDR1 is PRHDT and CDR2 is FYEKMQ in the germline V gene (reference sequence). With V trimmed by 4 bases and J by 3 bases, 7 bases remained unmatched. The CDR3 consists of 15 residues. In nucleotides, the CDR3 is TGTGCCAGCAGCTCCCCGGGACTAGCCAACTACGAGCAGTACTTC. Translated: CASSSPGLANYEQYF.

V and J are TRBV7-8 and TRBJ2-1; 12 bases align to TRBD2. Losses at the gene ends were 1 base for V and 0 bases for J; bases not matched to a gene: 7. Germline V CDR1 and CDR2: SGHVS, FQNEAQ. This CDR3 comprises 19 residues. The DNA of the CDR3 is TGTGCCAGCAGCTTAGAGGAACTAGCGGGAGGCGTCTCCTACAATGAGCAGTTCTTC. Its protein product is CASSLEELAGGVSYNEQFF.